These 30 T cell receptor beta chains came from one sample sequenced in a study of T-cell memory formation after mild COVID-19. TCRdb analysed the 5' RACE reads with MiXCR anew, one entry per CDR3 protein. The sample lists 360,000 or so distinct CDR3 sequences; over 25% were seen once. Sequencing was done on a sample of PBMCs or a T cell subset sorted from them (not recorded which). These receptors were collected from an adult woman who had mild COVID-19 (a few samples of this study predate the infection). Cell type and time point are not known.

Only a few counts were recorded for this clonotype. CDR3 loop: CASRAGGRNNEQFF. The CDR3 coding sequence is TGTGCCAGCAGAGCAGGGGGGCGTAACAATGAGCAGTTCTTC. V usage is TRBV6-5 and J usage is TRBJ2-1; a weak D match, TRBD1 (7 bases). The CDR3 spans 14 residues. With 6 bases removed from V and 5 bases from J, the gap between germline ends came to 14 bases. Per germline, CDR1 MNHEY and CDR2 SVGAGI.

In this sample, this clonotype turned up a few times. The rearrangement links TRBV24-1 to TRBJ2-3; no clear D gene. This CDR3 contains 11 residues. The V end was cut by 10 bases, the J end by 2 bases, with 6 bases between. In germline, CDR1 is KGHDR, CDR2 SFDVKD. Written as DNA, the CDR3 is TGTGCCACGGGATTCACAGATACGCAGTATTTT. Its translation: CATGFTDTQYF.

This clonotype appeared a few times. As DNA, the CDR3 is TGTGCCAGCCACCCATACGACAGGGTCGAGCAGTACTTC. Encoded protein: CASHPYDRVEQYF. The chain links TRBV13 to TRBJ2-7, with 7 bases that match TRBD1. CDR1 is PRHDT, CDR2 FYEKMQ, per germline (reference sequence). The CDR3 is 13 amino acids. V shed 8 bases, J shed 6 bases, and the junction held 10 bases outside the gene matches.

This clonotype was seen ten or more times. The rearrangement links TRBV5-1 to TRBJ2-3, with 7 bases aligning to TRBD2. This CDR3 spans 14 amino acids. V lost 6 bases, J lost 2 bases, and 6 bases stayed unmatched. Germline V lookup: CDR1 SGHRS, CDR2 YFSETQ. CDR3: CASTQAGNTDTQYF. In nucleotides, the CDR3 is TGCGCCAGCACCCAAGCGGGGAACACAGATACGCAGTATTTT. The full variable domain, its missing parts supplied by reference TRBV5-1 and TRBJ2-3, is KAGVTQTPRYLIKTRGQQVTLSCSPISGHRSVSWYQQTPGQGLQFLFEYFSETQRNKGNFPGRFSGRQFSNSRSEMNVSTLELGDSALYLCASTQAGNTDTQYFGPGTRLTVL.

CDR3 sequence reads: CASSEIGEKPYYGYTF. The CDR3 DNA is TGTGCCAGCAGTGAGATTGGAGAAAAGCCCTACTATGGCTACACCTTC. The rearrangement links TRBV6-1 to TRBJ1-2; no reliable D call. Germline assignment: CDR1 MNHNS and CDR2 SASEGT. The CDR3 spans 16 residues. Trimming shortened V by 3 bases and J by 3 bases, and 17 bases separated the two germline ends.

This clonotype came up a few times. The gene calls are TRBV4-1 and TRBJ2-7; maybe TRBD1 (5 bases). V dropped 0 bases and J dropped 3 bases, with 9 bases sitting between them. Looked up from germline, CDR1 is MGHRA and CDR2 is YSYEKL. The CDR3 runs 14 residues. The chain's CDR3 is CASSQEGQGYEQYF. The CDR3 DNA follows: TGCGCCAGCAGCCAAGAGGGTCAGGGCTACGAGCAGTACTTC.

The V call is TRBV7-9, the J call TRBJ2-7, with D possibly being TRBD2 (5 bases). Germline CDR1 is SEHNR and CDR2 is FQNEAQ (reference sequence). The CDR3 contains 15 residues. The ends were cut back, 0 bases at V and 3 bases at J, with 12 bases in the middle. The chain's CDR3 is CASSLAGAIHYEQYF. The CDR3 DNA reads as TGTGCCAGCAGCTTAGCGGGAGCGATCCACTACGAGCAGTACTTC.

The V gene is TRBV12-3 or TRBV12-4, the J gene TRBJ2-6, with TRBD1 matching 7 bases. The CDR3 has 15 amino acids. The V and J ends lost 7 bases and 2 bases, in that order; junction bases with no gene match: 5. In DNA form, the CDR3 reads TGTGCCAGCACCATAGGGGGCGCTGGGGCCAACGTCCTGACTTTC. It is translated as CASTIGGAGANVLTF.

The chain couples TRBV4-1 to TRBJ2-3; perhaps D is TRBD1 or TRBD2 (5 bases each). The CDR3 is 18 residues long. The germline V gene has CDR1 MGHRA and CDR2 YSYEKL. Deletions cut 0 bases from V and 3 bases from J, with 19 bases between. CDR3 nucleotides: TGCGCCAGCAGCCAAGATAGTGGGGGTTACAGTAGGACAGATACGCAGTATTTT. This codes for CASSQDSGGYSRTDTQYF.

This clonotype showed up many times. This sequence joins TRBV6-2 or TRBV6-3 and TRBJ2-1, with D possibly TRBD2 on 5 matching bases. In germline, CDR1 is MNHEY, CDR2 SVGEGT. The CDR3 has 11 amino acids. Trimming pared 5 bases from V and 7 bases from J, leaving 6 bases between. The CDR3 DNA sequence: TGTGCCAGCAGTAGGACTAATGAGCAGTTCTTC. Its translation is CASSRTNEQFF.

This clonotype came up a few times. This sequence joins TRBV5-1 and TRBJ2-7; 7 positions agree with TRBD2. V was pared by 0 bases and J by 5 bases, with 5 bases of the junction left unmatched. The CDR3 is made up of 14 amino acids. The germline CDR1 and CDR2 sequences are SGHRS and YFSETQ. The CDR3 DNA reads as TGCGCCAGCAGCTTGGGCGGGGGTAAGGACGAGCAGTACTTC. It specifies CASSLGGGKDEQYF.

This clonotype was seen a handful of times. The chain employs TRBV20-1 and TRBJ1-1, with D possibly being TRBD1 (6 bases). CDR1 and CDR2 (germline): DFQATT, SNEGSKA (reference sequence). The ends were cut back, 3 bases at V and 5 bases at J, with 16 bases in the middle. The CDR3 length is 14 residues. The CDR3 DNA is TGCAGTGCTAGCCTCCCGGGGGCACCGACTGAAGCTTTCTTT. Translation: CSASLPGAPTEAFF.

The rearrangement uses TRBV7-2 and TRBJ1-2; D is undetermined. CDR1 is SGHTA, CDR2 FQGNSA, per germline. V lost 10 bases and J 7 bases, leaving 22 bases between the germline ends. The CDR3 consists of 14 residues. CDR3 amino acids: CATEAPEALSGYTF. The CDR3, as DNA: TGTGCCACGGAAGCTCCGGAGGCTCTCTCTGGCTACACCTTC.

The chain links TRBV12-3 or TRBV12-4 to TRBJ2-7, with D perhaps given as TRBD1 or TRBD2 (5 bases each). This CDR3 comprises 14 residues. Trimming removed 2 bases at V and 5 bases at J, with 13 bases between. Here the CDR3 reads CASSLTFSGHEQYF. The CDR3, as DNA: TGTGCCAGCAGTTTAACTTTCTCGGGGCACGAGCAGTACTTC.

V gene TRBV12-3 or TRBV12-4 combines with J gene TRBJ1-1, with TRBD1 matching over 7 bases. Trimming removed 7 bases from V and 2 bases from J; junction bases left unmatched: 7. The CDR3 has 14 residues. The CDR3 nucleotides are TGTGCCAGCAAACGGGACAGAAGAAACACTGAAGCTTTCTTT. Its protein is CASKRDRRNTEAFF.

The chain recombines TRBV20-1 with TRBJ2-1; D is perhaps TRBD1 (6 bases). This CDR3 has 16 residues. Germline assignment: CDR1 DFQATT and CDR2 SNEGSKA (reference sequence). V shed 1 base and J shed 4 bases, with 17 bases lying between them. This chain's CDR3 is CSARGTQGPGYNEQFF. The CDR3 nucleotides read TGCAGTGCTAGAGGGACCCAGGGGCCGGGGTACAATGAGCAGTTCTTC.

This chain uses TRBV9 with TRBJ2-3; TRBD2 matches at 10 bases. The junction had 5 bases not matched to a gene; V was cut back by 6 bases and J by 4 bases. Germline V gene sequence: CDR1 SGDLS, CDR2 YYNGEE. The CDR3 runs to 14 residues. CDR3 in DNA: TGTGCCAGCACGGCTAGCGGGGGCGCAGATACGCAGTATTTT. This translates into CASTASGGADTQYF. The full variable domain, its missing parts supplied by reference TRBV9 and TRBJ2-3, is DSGVTQTPKHLITATGQRVTLRCSPRSGDLSVYWYQQSLDQGLQFLIQYYNGEERAKGNILERFSAQQFPDLHSELNLSSLELGDSALYFCASTASGGADTQYFGPGTRLTVL.

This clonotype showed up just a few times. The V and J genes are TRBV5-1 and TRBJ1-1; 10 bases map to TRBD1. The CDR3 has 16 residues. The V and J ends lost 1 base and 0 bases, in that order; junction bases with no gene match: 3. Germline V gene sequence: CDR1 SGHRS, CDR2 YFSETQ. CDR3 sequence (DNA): TGCGCCAGCAGCTTGTTCGGGACAGGGGTGAACACTGAAGCTTTCTTT. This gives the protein CASSLFGTGVNTEAFF.

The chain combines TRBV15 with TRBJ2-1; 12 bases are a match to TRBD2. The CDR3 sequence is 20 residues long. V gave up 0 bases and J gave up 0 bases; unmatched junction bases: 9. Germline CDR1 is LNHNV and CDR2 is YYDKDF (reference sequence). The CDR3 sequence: CATSRDSFMTSGSSYNEQFF. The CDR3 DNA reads TGTGCCACCAGCAGAGATAGTTTCATGACTAGCGGGAGCTCCTACAATGAGCAGTTCTTC.

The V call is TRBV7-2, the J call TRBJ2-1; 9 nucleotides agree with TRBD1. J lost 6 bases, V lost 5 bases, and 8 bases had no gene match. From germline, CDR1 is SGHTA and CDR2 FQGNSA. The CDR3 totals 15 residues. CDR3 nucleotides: TGTGCCAGCAGCCCCGACAGGGGGGACGGCAATGAGCAGTTCTTC. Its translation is CASSPDRGDGNEQFF.

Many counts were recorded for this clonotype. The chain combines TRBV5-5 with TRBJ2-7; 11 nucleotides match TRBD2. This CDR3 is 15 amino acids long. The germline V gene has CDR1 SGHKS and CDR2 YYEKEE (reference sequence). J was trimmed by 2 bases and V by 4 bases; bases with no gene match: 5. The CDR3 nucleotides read TGTGCCAGCAGCGCGGGACTAGCGGCCGCCTACGAGCAGTACTTC. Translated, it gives CASSAGLAAAYEQYF.

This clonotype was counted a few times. This chain's CDR3 is CASSPTWTGELFF. The CDR3 DNA reads as TGTGCCAGCAGCCCGACATGGACCGGGGAGCTGTTTTTT. This rearrangement joins TRBV5-5 to TRBJ2-2; unclear D gene. Germline values: CDR1 SGHKS, CDR2 YYEKEE (reference sequence). There are 13 residues in the CDR3. Deletions cut 4 bases from V and 5 bases from J, with 9 bases between.

CDR3 in DNA: TGTGCCAGCAGCTTGCGGGAGCTTCTCGATGAGCAGTTCTTC. Protein sequence: CASSLRELLDEQFF. The V and J genes are TRBV7-6 and TRBJ2-1; 7 bases fit TRBD2. CDR1 is SGHVS, CDR2 FNYEAQ, per germline. Trimming cost V 3 bases and J 8 bases; bases outside gene matches: 7. This CDR3 contains 14 residues.

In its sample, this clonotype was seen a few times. The CDR3 region has the DNA TGCGCCAGCAGCCACGGACTAGCGGACTTTGACACCGGGGAGCTGTTTTTT. It translates to CASSHGLADFDTGELFF. V is TRBV4-1 and J is TRBJ2-2, with 10 bases matching TRBD2. There are 17 residues in the CDR3. The germline CDR1 and CDR2 sequences are MGHRA and YSYEKL. The ends lost 3 bases at V and 3 bases at J; junction bases unmatched: 7.

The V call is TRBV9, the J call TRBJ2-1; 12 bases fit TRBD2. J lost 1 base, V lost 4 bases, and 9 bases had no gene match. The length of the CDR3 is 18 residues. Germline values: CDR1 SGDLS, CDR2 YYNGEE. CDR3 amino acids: CASSHTRLAGDSYNEQFF. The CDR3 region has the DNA TGTGCCAGCAGCCATACCAGACTAGCGGGAGATTCCTACAATGAGCAGTTCTTC.

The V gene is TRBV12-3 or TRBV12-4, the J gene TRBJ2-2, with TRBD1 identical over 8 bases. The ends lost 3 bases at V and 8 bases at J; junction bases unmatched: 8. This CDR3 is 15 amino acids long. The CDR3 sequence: CASSFGRGPGGELFF. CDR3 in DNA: TGTGCCAGCAGTTTTGGCAGGGGGCCAGGAGGGGAGCTGTTTTTT.

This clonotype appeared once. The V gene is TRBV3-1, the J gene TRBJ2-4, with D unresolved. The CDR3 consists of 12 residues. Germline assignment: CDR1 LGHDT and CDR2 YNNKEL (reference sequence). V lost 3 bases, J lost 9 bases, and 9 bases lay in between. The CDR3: CASSHTSSIQYF. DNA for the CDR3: TGTGCCAGCAGCCATACGTCGAGCATTCAGTACTTC.

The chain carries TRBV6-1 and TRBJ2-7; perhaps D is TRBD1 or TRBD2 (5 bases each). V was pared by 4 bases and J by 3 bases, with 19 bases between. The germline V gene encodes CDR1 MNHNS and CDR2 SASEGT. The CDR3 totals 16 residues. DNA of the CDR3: TGTGCCAGCAGTGTCACCCCCGGGACGGATCACTACGAGCAGTACTTC. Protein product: CASSVTPGTDHYEQYF.

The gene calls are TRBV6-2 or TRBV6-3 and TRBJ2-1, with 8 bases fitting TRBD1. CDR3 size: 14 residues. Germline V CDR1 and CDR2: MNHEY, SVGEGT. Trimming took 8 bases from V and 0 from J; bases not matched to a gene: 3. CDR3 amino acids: CASRTGGSYNEQFF. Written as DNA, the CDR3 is TGTGCCAGCCGAACAGGGGGCTCCTACAATGAGCAGTTCTTC.

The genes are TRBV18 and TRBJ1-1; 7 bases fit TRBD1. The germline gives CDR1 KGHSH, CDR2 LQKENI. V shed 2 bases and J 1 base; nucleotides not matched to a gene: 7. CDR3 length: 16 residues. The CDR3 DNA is TGTGCCAGCTCACCAACCGACAGGGTCAAGAACACTGAAGCTTTCTTT. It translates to CASSPTDRVKNTEAFF. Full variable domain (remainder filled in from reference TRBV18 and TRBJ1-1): NAGVMQNPRHLVRRRGQEARLRCSPMKGHSHVYWYRQLPEEGLKFMVYLQKENIIDESGMPKERFSAEFPKEGPSILRIQQVVRGDSAAYFCASSPTDRVKNTEAFFGQGTRLTVV.